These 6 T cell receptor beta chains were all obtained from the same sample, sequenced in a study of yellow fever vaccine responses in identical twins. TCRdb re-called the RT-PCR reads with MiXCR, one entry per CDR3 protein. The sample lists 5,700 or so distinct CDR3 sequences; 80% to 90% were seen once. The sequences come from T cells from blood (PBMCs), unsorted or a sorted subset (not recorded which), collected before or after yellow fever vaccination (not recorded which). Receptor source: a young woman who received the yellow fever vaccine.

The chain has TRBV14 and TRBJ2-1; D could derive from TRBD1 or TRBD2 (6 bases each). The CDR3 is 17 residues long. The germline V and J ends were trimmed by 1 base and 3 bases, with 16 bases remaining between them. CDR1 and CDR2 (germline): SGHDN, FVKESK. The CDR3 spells CASSQGRYRDFYNEQFF. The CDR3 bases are TGTGCCAGCAGCCAAGGCAGGTACAGGGACTTCTACAATGAGCAGTTCTTC.

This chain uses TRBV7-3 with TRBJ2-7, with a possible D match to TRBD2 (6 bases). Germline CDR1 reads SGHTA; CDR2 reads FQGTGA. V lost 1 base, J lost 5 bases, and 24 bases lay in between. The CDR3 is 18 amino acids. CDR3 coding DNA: TGTGCCAGCAGCTTAAAGAGCTCGGAGGGAGGAGGTCGGGACGAGCAGTACTTC. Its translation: CASSLKSSEGGGRDEQYF.

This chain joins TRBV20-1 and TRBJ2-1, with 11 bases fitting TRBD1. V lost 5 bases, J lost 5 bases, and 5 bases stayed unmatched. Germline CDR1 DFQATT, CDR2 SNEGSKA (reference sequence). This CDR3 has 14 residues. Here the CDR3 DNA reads TGCAGTGCTCGAGGACAGGGGGCCAACAATGAGCAGTTCTTC. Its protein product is CSARGQGANNEQFF.

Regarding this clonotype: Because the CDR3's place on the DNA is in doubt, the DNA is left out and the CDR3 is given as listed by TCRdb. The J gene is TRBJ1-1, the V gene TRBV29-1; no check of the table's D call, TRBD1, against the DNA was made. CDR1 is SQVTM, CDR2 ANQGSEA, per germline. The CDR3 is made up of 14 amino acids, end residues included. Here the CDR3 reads CSVEFWERATEAFF.

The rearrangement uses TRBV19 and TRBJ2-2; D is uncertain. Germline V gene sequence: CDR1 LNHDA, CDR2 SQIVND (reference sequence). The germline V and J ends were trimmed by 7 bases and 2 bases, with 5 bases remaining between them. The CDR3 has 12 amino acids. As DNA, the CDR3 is TGTGCCAGTACCCCAAACACCGGGGAGCTGTTTTTT. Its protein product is CASTPNTGELFF.

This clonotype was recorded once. CDR3 coding DNA: TGCAGTGCCCGAGGTAATAGTGAGCAGTTCTTC. This gives the protein CSARGNSEQFF. The chain couples TRBV20-1 to TRBJ2-1; no reliable D call. The CDR3 loop spans 11 amino acids. The germline V gene has CDR1 DFQATT and CDR2 SNEGSKA (reference sequence). V was trimmed by 6 bases and J by 9 bases, leaving 12 bases between them.